The sequence of this T cell receptor (beta chain) was determined in a study of identical twins. In its sample, this clonotype was seen a few times. CDR3 length: 12 amino acids. Deletions cut 4 bases from V and 13 bases from J, with 14 bases between. A universal primer site came from template switching; cDNA carried unique molecular identifiers. TCRdb called the 5' RACE reads again in MiXCR, with one record for every CDR3 protein. This sample yields 1.5 million to 2 million distinct CDR3 sequences, of which about 32% are seen a single time; roughly 0.3% belongs to the top ten. The clonotype comes from a newborn girl in good health. Source material: cord blood. This rearrangement joins TRBV12-3 or TRBV12-4 to TRBJ2-1; D may be TRBD1 or TRBD2 (5 bases each). CDR3 sequence reads: CASSYPRGDQFF. In nucleotides, the CDR3 is TGTGCCAGCAGTTATCCACGGGGCGATCAGTTCTTC.